This T cell receptor (beta chain) was sequenced during a study of blood T cell repertoires in COVID-19. The wider study: Sites across the United States, Italy and Spain contributed samples from acute and convalescent COVID-19.

The CDR3 consists of 14 residues. Germline V CDR1 and CDR2: SGHTA, FQGTGA. J gave up 2 bases and V 3 bases, and 0 bases lay outside the gene matches. The count of this clone is one. In the original processing: Amplified reference gene primers provided the basis for estimating nucleated cell counts. Some clones are missing from TCRdb's copy, which holds only in-frame ones; the method was immunoSEQ multiplex PCR. The D gene and trimming were derived from the DNA, and the V and J assignments and clone size from that table. The sample has 150,000 to 200,000 clones, 84% seen once; the top ten hold about 15%.

The receptor comes from a woman aged 70-85 years with COVID-19, enrolled during active disease. Sequenced: peripheral blood. The chain has TRBV7-3 and TRBJ2-1; 8 bases map to TRBD2. In DNA, the CDR3 is TGTGCCAGCAGCTTTAGCGGGGCCTACAATGAGCAGTTCTTC. It specifies CASSFSGAYNEQFF.